Shown below are 23 T cell receptor beta chains from a single sample sequenced in a study of T-cell reconstitution after alpha-beta-depleted transplantation in children. Unique molecular identifiers tagged the TCRbeta library. One entry per CDR3 protein, called by TCRdb with MiXCR from the PCR reads. Among about 360,000 distinct CDR3 sequences listed, about 14% were seen once. The input for sequencing was PBMCs, taken from the stem cell graft. The receptors shown here come from a human donor who donated a stem cell graft to a child with Fanconi anemia.

This clonotype was seen a single time. J is TRBJ1-1 and V is TRBV18; D possibly corresponds to TRBD1 (5 bases). Germline V gene lookup returns CDR1 KGHSH and CDR2 LQKENI. V gave up 1 base and J gave up 7 bases, with 13 bases separating them. The length of the CDR3 is 14 residues. The CDR3 coding sequence is TGTGCCAGCTCACCACAGAGCGTGACAGATGAAGCTTTCTTT. Translating gives CASSPQSVTDEAFF.

This rearrangement joins TRBV12-3 or TRBV12-4 to TRBJ1-1, with D hard to call. Deletions cut 7 bases from V and 2 bases from J, with 14 bases between. CDR3 length: 14 residues. CDR3 in amino acids: CASTPGPVNTEAFF. The DNA for the CDR3 is TGTGCCAGCACCCCTGGTCCGGTTAACACTGAAGCTTTCTTT.

This clonotype was picked up many times. The rearrangement joins TRBV29-1 to TRBJ2-5; D not resolved. This CDR3 contains 12 residues. V was shortened by 4 bases and J by 2 bases, with 8 bases between the two germline ends. Per the germline V gene, CDR1 is SQVTM and CDR2 is ANQGSEA. CDR3 protein: CSVGQTQETQYF. In DNA, the CDR3 is TGCAGCGTTGGGCAGACGCAAGAGACCCAGTACTTC.

As to this clonotype: This may stem from a read error, because a much larger clone lies one nucleotide away. The V gene is TRBV12-3 or TRBV12-4, the J gene TRBJ2-7; no firm D call. This CDR3 spans 13 amino acids. CDR3 sequence reads: CASSLSSSYEKYV. In nucleotides, the CDR3 is TGTGCCAGCAGTTTGAGTAGCTCCTACGAGAAGTACGTC.

This clonotype was observed a few times. The V gene is TRBV7-9, the J gene TRBJ2-5; 13 positions agree with TRBD2. The junction had 6 bases not matched to a gene; V was cut back by 5 bases and J by 3 bases. The germline V gene has CDR1 SEHNR and CDR2 FQNEAQ (reference sequence). The CDR3 has 16 residues. CDR3 sequence: CASSALLAGGKETQYF. DNA of the CDR3: TGTGCCAGCAGCGCCTTACTAGCGGGGGGGAAAGAGACCCAGTACTTC.

At least ten counts were recorded for this clonotype. This chain links TRBV7-2 with TRBJ2-7, with unresolved D. The CDR3 is 13 amino acids. The germline gives CDR1 SGHTA, CDR2 FQGNSA. V was clipped by 6 bases and J by 3 bases, with 12 bases between them. The CDR3 nucleotides read TGTGCCAGCAGTGGACCAGGCAGCTACGAGCAGTACTTC. It encodes CASSGPGSYEQYF. The full variable domain, completed using reference TRBV7-2 and TRBJ2-7, is GAGVSQSPSNKVTEKGKDVELRCDPISGHTALYWYRQSLGQGLEFLIYFQGNSAPDKSGLPSDRFSAERTGGSVSTLTIQRTQQEDSAVYLCASSGPGSYEQYFGPGTRLTVT.

The V and J genes are TRBV27 and TRBJ2-7; D tentatively reads TRBD1 or TRBD2 (5 bases each). The CDR3 runs to 17 residues. The ends were cut back, 3 bases at V and 2 bases at J, with 20 bases in the middle. CDR1 and CDR2 from the germline V gene are MNHEY and SMNVEV (reference sequence). The CDR3 nucleotides are TGTGCCAGCAGTTTCCGGGGTGGGGCAATTCGGACCTACGAGCAGTACTTC. Protein product: CASSFRGGAIRTYEQYF.

This clonotype was seen ten or more times. The rearrangement links TRBV7-6 to TRBJ2-3, with 11 bases lining up with TRBD2. The CDR3 sequence is 17 residues long. Germline assignment: CDR1 SGHVS and CDR2 FNYEAQ. The V gene end was trimmed by 3 bases and the J gene end by 1 base; junction bases not matched to a gene: 6. The CDR3 nucleotides read TGTGCCAGCAGCTTCGTAGCGGGGGGGCCTGGCACAGATACGCAGTATTTT. Translation: CASSFVAGGPGTDTQYF.

This chain connects TRBV29-1 to TRBJ2-7; 11 bases are shared with TRBD1. This CDR3 has 13 residues. From germline, CDR1 is SQVTM and CDR2 ANQGSEA. J was trimmed by 4 bases and V by 4 bases; bases with no gene match: 3. DNA of the CDR3: TGCAGCGTTGGGACAGGGGGCCTTTACGAGCAGTACTTC. This translates into CSVGTGGLYEQYF.

This clonotype was observed a handful of times. The chain recombines TRBV3-1 with TRBJ1-2, with D perhaps matching TRBD1 (6 bases). The CDR3 runs to 15 residues. The germline CDR1 and CDR2 sequences are LGHDT and YNNKEL (reference sequence). Trimming removed 1 base from V and 0 bases from J, with 9 bases in between. DNA of the CDR3: TGTGCCAGCAGCCAAGGACAGGATGCTAACTATGGCTACACCTTC. Translating it yields CASSQGQDANYGYTF.

There are a few counts of this clonotype. The chain employs TRBV29-1 and TRBJ2-1; the D gene is possibly TRBD1 (6 bases). CDR3 length equals 14 residues. Trimming stripped 5 bases from V and 4 bases from J, with 15 bases between. Germline values: CDR1 SQVTM, CDR2 ANQGSEA. CDR3 DNA sequence: TGCAGCGTTCTTTCCAGGGGCTCTTACAATGAGCAGTTCTTC. Translating gives CSVLSRGSYNEQFF.

The genes are TRBV5-1 and TRBJ2-1, with a weak D call TRBD1 (5 bases). Germline lookup yields CDR1 SGHRS and CDR2 YFSETQ. This CDR3 is built from 16 residues. The V gene lost 2 bases and the J gene lost 6 bases, with 18 bases spanning the gap. CDR3 DNA sequence: TGCGCCAGCAGCTTACAGGCGAATACTGACCGCAATGAGCAGTTCTTC. This sequence encodes CASSLQANTDRNEQFF.

The chain has TRBV2 and TRBJ2-2, with TRBD1 matching 8 bases. Trimming cost V 6 bases and J 4 bases; bases outside gene matches: 10. This CDR3 spans 16 amino acids. Germline-derived CDR1 and CDR2 are SNHLY and FYNNEI. CDR3 amino acids: CASSGGLDRATGELFF. CDR3 DNA sequence: TGTGCCAGCAGCGGGGGCCTGGACAGGGCCACCGGGGAGCTGTTTTTT.

The table lists this clonotype with a few counts. The V call is TRBV12-3 or TRBV12-4, the J call TRBJ1-5; D not certain. Deletions cut 3 bases from V and 3 bases from J, with 9 bases between. The CDR3 is made up of 14 amino acids. CDR3 residues: CASSFQVSNQPQHF. The CDR3 coding sequence is TGTGCCAGCAGTTTCCAGGTTTCCAATCAGCCCCAGCATTTT.

This clonotype was seen more than once but under ten times. The J gene is TRBJ1-2, the V gene TRBV5-1; D might be TRBD1 (5 bases). The CDR3 is made up of 15 amino acids. The germline gives CDR1 SGHRS, CDR2 YFSETQ. V was pared by 0 bases and J by 6 bases, with 15 bases between. The CDR3 nucleotides are TGCGCCAGCAGCTTGGGTACCACCCCAGGGAATGGCTACACCTTC. It encodes CASSLGTTPGNGYTF.

Comments on this clonotype: Germline and junction disagree at one end, which may indicate a read error. The genes are TRBV3-1 and TRBJ2-1; the D gene could be TRBD1 or TRBD2 (5 bases each). This CDR3 comprises 17 residues. The germline V gene has CDR1 LGHDT and CDR2 YNNKEL (reference sequence). The CDR3: CAISQERGVSSYNEQFF. In DNA, the CDR3 is TGTGCCATCAGCCAGGAGAGGGGAGTTAGCTCCTACAATGAGCAGTTCTTC.

This clonotype was counted ten times or more. The chain is built from TRBV12-3 or TRBV12-4 and TRBJ2-1; 7 nucleotides match TRBD1. Losses at the gene ends were 5 bases for V and 3 bases for J; bases not matched to a gene: 7. The CDR3 has 15 residues. CDR3 amino acids: CASSPDRDLYNEQFF. The CDR3 nucleotides read TGTGCCAGCAGTCCCGACAGGGACCTCTACAATGAGCAGTTCTTC.

V usage is TRBV10-2 and J usage is TRBJ1-6; 7 nucleotides agree with TRBD1. V trimming: 2 bases; J trimming: 7 bases; junction bases outside the gene matches: 8. CDR3 length: 16 residues. Germline V CDR1 and CDR2: WSHSY, SAAADI. CDR3 in DNA: TGCGCCAGCAGTGAGCGGTCAGGGGGTCAGAATTCACCCCTCCACTTT. This translates into CASSERSGGQNSPLHF.

Ten or more counts support this clonotype. This chain connects TRBV10-3 to TRBJ2-3, with 10 bases aligning to TRBD1. The J segment lost 5 bases and the V segment lost 3 bases, leaving 5 bases of the junction unmatched. The CDR3 is made up of 15 amino acids. Germline V gene lookup returns CDR1 ENHRY and CDR2 SYGVKD. CDR3 DNA sequence: TGTGCCATCAGTGACGGGACAGGGGACGTAGATACGCAGTATTTT. Translation gives CAISDGTGDVDTQYF.

The rearrangement uses TRBV27 and TRBJ1-1; 11 bases are a match to TRBD1. Germline V gene sequence: CDR1 MNHEY, CDR2 SMNVEV (reference sequence). This CDR3 has 14 amino acids. The junction had 6 bases not matched to a gene; V was cut back by 8 bases and J by 4 bases. CDR3 sequence (DNA): TGTGCCAGCGCATCAGGGACAGGGGGCACTGAAGCTTTCTTT. This encodes CASASGTGGTEAFF.

This clonotype was observed many times. This chain links TRBV11-3 with TRBJ2-1; 9 bases are shared with TRBD2. Germline CDR1 reads SGHNT; CDR2 reads YENEEA. The CDR3 loop spans 16 amino acids. The junction had 9 bases not matched to a gene; V was cut back by 2 bases and J by 7 bases. CDR3 nucleotide sequence: TGTGCCAGCAGCTTAAGTCGCGGGGGGGCCTCAAATGAGCAGTTCTTC. Encoded protein: CASSLSRGGASNEQFF. The whole variable domain, remainder taken from reference TRBV11-3 and TRBJ2-1, is EAGVVQSPRYKIIEKKQPVAFWCNPISGHNTLYWYLQNLGQGPELLIRYENEEAVDDSQLPKDRFSAERLKGVDSTLKIQPAELGDSAVYLCASSLSRGGASNEQFFGPGTRLTVL.

In this sample, this clonotype turned up a few times. The rearrangement links TRBV4-1 to TRBJ2-1; 7 nucleotides line up with TRBD2. V trimming: 0 bases; J trimming: 10 bases; junction bases outside the gene matches: 12. Looked up from germline, CDR1 is MGHRA and CDR2 is YSYEKL. This CDR3 has 16 amino acids. For the CDR3, the DNA is TGCGCCAGCAGCCAAGATCTGGGTGGTGGGGAGGGCGAGCAGTTCTTC. Residues: CASSQDLGGGEGEQFF.

The chain has TRBV20-1 and TRBJ2-7, with D possibly being TRBD1 (6 bases). Germline V gene data show CDR1 as DFQATT and CDR2 as SNEGSKA (reference sequence). Between the trimmed V and J ends, which lost 0 bases and 6 bases, there was a span of 9 bases. This CDR3 is built from 12 residues. The CDR3 sequence: CSARETGIEQYF. CDR3 sequence (DNA): TGCAGTGCTAGAGAAACAGGGATCGAGCAGTACTTC.